The 6 T cell receptor beta chains reported below all come from one sample, sequenced in a study of blood T cell repertoires in COVID-19. Method: immunoSEQ multiplex PCR; TCRdb's copy keeps in-frame clones and lacks some. This table holds about 270,000 clones, 85% to 95% found once. The source material was PBMCs or T cells enriched from blood (not recorded which). Every receptor here comes from a man aged 35-49 years who had been exposed to COVID-19.

This clone has only a few counts. The chain couples TRBV25-1 to TRBJ2-1; 12 nucleotides line up with TRBD2. V gave up 0 bases and J gave up 1 base; unmatched junction bases: 1. Germline assignment: CDR1 MGHDK and CDR2 SYGVNS. The CDR3 has 17 residues. The CDR3 coding sequence is TGTGCCAGCAGTGAATACGGACTAGCGGGGTCCTACAATGAGCAGTTCTTC. Its protein product is CASSEYGLAGSYNEQFF.

This clone has just a few counts. The chain is built from TRBV6-6 and TRBJ1-1; possibly TRBD1 for D (6 bases). CDR1 is MNHNY, CDR2 SVGAGI, per germline (reference sequence). There are 17 residues in the CDR3. V was trimmed by 5 bases and J by 1 base, leaving 20 bases between them. The CDR3 loop reads CASSLEGRGWGNTEAFF. CDR3 DNA sequence: TGTGCCAGCAGTCTCGAGGGCAGGGGATGGGGGAACACTGAAGCTTTCTTT.

The gene calls are TRBV5-1 and TRBJ1-1; 10 bases line up with TRBD1. Trimming removed 4 bases from V and 2 bases from J; junction bases left unmatched: 8. The CDR3 covers 16 residues. Germline CDR1 is SGHRS and CDR2 is YFSETQ. This CDR3 is CASSRDRGVGNTEAFF. The CDR3 bases are TGCGCCAGCAGCCGGGACAGGGGCGTAGGAAACACTGAAGCTTTCTTT.

The V call is TRBV5-1, the J call TRBJ1-4; D gene uncertain. This CDR3 has 14 amino acids. Germline V gene data show CDR1 as SGHRS and CDR2 as YFSETQ. Trimming removed 0 bases from V and 8 bases from J, with 11 bases in between. The chain's CDR3 is CASSLASIGEKLFF. The CDR3 DNA follows: TGCGCCAGCAGCTTGGCCTCTATCGGGGAAAAACTGTTTTTT.

CDR3 protein: CASSGKGLAETNEQFF. The CDR3 DNA reads as TGTGCCAGCAGTGGAAAGGGACTAGCGGAGACCAATGAGCAGTTCTTC. The J gene is TRBJ2-1, the V gene TRBV6-1, with 11 positions matching TRBD2. J was trimmed by 6 bases and V by 4 bases; bases with no gene match: 8. The CDR3 length is 16 residues. The germline CDR1 and CDR2 sequences are MNHNS and SASEGT.

This clone has just one count. This chain joins TRBV7-3 and TRBJ2-3; 11 bases are a match to TRBD1. Germline V lookup: CDR1 SGHTA, CDR2 FQGTGA. The CDR3 totals 17 residues. J gave up 4 bases and V 3 bases, and 9 bases lay outside the gene matches. CDR3 region: CASSFGRTGGGPDTQYF. The CDR3 bases are TGTGCCAGCAGCTTCGGAAGGACAGGGGGCGGCCCAGATACGCAGTATTTT.